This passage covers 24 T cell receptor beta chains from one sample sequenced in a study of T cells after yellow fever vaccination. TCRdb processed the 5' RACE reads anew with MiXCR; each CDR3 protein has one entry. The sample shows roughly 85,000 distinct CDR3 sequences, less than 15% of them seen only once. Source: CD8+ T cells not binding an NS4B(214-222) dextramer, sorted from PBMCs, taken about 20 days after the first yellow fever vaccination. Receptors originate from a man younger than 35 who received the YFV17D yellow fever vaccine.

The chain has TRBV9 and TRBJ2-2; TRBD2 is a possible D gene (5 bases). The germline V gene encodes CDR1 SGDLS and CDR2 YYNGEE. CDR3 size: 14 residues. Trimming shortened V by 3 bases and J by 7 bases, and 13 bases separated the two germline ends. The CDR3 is CASSGRTSGGELFF. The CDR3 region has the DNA TGTGCCAGCAGCGGCAGGACTTCGGGCGGGGAGCTGTTTTTT.

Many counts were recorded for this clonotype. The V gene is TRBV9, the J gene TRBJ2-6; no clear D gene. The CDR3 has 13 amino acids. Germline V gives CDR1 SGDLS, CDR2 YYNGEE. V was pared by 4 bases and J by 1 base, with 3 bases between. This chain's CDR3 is CASSMSGANVLTF. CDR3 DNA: TGTGCCAGCAGCATGTCTGGGGCCAACGTCCTGACTTTC.

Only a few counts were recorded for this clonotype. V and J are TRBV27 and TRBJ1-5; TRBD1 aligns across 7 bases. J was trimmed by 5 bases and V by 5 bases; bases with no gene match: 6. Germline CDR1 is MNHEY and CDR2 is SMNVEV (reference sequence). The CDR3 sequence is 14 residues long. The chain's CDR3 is CASSTLGQHQPQHF. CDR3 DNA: TGTGCCAGCAGTACCCTGGGACAGCATCAGCCCCAGCATTTT.

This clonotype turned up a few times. CDR3 sequence (DNA): TGTGCCATCAGTGAGCCGGGGGGGGGGCCCTACAATGAGCAGTTCTTC. Amino acid sequence: CAISEPGGGPYNEQFF. This chain links TRBV10-3 with TRBJ2-1; TRBD2 aligns across 8 bases. This CDR3 contains 16 residues. V was pared by 2 bases and J by 2 bases, with 5 bases of the junction left unmatched. Germline loops: CDR1 ENHRY, CDR2 SYGVKD.

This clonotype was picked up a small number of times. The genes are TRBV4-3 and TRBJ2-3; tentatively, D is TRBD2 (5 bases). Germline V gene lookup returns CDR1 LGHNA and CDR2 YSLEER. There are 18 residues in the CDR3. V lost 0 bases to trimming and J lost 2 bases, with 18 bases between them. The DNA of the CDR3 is TGCGCCAGCAGCCAAGATTCCCCCGCTAGCAGCGCCACAGATACGCAGTATTTT. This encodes CASSQDSPASSATDTQYF.

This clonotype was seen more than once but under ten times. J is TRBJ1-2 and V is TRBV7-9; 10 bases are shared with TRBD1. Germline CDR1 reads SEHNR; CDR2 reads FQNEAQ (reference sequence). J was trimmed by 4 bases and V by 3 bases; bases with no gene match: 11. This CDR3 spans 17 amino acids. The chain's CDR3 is CASSLDLTGGPIYGYTF. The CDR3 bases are TGTGCCAGCAGCTTGGACCTGACAGGGGGCCCCATCTATGGCTACACCTTC.

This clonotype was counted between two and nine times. CDR3 coding DNA: TGCAGTGCTAGAGATTCGGGGGGGACCGGAAATGAGCAGTTCTTC. Amino acids: CSARDSGGTGNEQFF. The rearrangement uses TRBV20-1 and TRBJ2-1, with 8 bases that match TRBD2. V dropped 0 bases and J dropped 7; count of bases not matched to a gene: 8. Germline CDR1 and CDR2: DFQATT and SNEGSKA (reference sequence). The CDR3 totals 15 residues.

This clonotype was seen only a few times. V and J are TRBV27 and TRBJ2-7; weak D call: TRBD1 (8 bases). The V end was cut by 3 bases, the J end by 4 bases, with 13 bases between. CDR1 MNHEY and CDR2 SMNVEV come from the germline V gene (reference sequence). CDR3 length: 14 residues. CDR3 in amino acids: CASSFDRGGYEQYF. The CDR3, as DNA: TGTGCCAGCAGTTTCGACAGGGGAGGGTACGAGCAGTACTTC.

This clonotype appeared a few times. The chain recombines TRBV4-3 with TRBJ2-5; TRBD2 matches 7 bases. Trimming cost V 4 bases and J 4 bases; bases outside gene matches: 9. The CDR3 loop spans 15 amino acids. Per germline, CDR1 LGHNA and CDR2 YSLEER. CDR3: CASSPLGGFGETQYF. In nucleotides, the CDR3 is TGCGCCAGCAGCCCGTTGGGGGGGTTCGGAGAGACCCAGTACTTC.

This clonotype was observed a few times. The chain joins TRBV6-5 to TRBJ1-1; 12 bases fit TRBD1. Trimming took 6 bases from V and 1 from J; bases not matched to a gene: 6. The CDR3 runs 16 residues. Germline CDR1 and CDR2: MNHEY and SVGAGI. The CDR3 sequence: CASSGTGGFGNTEAFF. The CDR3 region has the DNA TGTGCCAGCAGCGGGACAGGGGGCTTTGGGAACACTGAAGCTTTCTTT.

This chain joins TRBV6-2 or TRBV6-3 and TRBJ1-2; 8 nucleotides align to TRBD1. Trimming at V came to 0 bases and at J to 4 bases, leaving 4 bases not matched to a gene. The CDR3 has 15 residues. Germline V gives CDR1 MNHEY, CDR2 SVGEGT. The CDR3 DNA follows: TGTGCCAGCAGTTACTCGTCAACAGGGGGCTATGGCTACACCTTC. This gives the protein CASSYSSTGGYGYTF.

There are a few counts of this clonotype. The CDR3 here is CASSTTGSGYTF. The CDR3, as DNA: TGTGCCAGCAGTACGACAGGGAGCGGCTACACCTTC. The rearrangement links TRBV27 to TRBJ1-2, with 7 positions matching TRBD1. The CDR3 is made up of 12 amino acids. The V gene's germline CDR1 is MNHEY and CDR2 SMNVEV (reference sequence). V lost 5 bases and J lost 8; bases outside the gene matches: 5.

The CDR3 spells CASSQEGQVGTDTQYF. The CDR3 bases are TGCGCCAGCAGCCAAGAGGGACAGGTTGGCACAGATACGCAGTATTTT. The chain carries TRBV4-3 and TRBJ2-3; TRBD1 agrees at 8 bases. The CDR3 is 16 amino acids. CDR1 LGHNA and CDR2 YSLEER come from the germline V gene. The J segment lost 1 base and the V segment lost 0 bases, leaving 3 bases of the junction unmatched.

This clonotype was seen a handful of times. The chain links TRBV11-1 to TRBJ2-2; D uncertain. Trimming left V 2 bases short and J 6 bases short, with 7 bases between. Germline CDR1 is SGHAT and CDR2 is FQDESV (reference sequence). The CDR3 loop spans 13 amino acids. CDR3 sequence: CASSLSRPGELFF. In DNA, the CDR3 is TGTGCCAGCAGCTTATCTCGACCCGGGGAGCTGTTTTTT. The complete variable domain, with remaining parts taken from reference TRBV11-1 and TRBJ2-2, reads EAEVAQSPRYKITEKSQAVAFWCDPISGHATLYWYRQILGQGPELLVQFQDESVVDDSQLPKDRFSAERLKGVDSTLKIQPAELGDSAMYLCASSLSRPGELFFGEGSRLTVL.

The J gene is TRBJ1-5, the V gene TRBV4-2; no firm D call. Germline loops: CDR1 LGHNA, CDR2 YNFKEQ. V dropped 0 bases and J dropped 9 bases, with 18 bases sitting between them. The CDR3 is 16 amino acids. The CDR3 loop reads CASSQDDGSSIGPQHF. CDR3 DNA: TGTGCCAGCAGCCAAGATGATGGCAGCTCCATAGGGCCCCAGCATTTT.

The CDR3 nucleotides read TGTGCCAGCAGTTTAGCTTCGCACAGGGTAGGCGAGCAGTACTTC. Its protein is CASSLASHRVGEQYF. The chain joins TRBV12-3 or TRBV12-4 to TRBJ2-7, with a weak D call TRBD1 (6 bases). The CDR3 runs 15 residues. V lost 0 bases and J 6 bases, leaving 15 bases between the germline ends.

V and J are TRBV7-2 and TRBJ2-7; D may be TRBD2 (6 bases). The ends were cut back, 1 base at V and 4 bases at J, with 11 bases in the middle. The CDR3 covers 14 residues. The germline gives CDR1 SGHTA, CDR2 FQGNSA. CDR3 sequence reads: CASSLGAGLYEQYV. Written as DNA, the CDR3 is TGTGCCAGCAGCTTAGGGGCCGGACTATACGAGCAGTACGTC.

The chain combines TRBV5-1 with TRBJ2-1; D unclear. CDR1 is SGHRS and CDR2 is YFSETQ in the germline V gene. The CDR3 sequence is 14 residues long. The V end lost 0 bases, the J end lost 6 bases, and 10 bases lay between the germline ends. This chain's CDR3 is CASSLGRQSNEQFF. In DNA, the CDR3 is TGCGCCAGCAGCTTGGGACGGCAGTCCAATGAGCAGTTCTTC.

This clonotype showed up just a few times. CDR3 in DNA: TGTGCCAGCAGCTTATTTACAGGAAAGAACTACGAGCAGTACTTC. Protein: CASSLFTGKNYEQYF. V is TRBV7-2 and J is TRBJ2-7, with a tentative D call TRBD1 (5 bases). CDR1 and CDR2 (germline): SGHTA, FQGNSA. The CDR3 spans 15 residues. V lost 2 bases to trimming and J lost 3 bases, with 14 bases between them.

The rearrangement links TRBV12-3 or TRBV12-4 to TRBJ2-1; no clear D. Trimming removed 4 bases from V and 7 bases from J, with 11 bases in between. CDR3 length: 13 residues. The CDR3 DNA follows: TGTGCCAGCAGTTACGCACCGGGTAATGAGCAGTTCTTC. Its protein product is CASSYAPGNEQFF.

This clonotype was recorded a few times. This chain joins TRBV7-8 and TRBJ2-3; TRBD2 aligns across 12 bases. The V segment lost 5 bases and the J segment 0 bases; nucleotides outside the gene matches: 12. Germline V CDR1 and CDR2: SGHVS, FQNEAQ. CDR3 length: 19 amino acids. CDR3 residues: CASSTSSGGVTHSTDTQYF. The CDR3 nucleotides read TGTGCCAGCAGCACCTCTAGCGGGGGGGTAACCCATAGCACAGATACGCAGTATTTT.

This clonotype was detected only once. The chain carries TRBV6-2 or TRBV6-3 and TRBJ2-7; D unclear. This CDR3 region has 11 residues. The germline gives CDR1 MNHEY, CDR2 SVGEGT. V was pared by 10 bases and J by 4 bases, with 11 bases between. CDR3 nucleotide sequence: TGTGCCACCAGCTGGGCATACGAGCAGTACTTC. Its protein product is CATSWAYEQYF.

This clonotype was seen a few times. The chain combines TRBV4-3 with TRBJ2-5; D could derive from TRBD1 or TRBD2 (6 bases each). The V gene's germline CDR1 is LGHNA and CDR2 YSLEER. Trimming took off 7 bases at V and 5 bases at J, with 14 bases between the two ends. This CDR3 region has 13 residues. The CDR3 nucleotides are TGCGCCAGCAAGGGGGGCCTGAGGGAGACCCAGTACTTC. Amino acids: CASKGGLRETQYF.

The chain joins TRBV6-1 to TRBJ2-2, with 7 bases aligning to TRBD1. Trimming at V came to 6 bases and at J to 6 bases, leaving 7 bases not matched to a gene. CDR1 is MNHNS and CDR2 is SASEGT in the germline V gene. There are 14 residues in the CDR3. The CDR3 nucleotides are TGTGCCAGCAGCCAGACAGGGCTTGCCGGGGAGCTGTTTTTT. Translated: CASSQTGLAGELFF.